This T cell receptor beta chain emerged from a study of Graves' ophthalmopathy and Graves' hyperthyroidism. Study-wide results and limits: The blood repertoire also included most expanded thyroid clonotypes above 0.001 frequency.

Germline CDR1 and CDR2: SNHLY and FYNNEI. The CDR3 extends over 17 amino acids. V was pared by 6 bases and J by 4 bases, with 11 bases of the junction left unmatched. Moderate-to-severe activity, CAS ≥3, NOSPECS ≥4 and duration under 3 months were recorded for donors with ophthalmopathy. Diagnosis was based on clinical symptoms, serum thyroxine, TRAb, thyroid ultrasound and orbital computed tomography. Investigators amplified TCR beta CDR3 regions from RNA transcripts. Investigators did first-round RT-PCR with HTBI primers, then second-round multiplex PCR. TCRdb called the multiplex PCR reads again in MiXCR, with one record for every CDR3 protein. The data show about 210,000 distinct CDR3 sequences, about 32% seen once. In its sample, this clonotype was seen many times. The antigen is unknown.

The sample taken for sequencing was peripheral blood. V is TRBV2 and J is TRBJ2-7; 14 nucleotides align to TRBD2. This clonotype was obtained from a man between 45 and 60 years old with Graves' ophthalmopathy. The CDR3 bases are TGTGCCAGCAGCAACGGACTAGCGGGAGGAGGGGCTTACGAGCAGTACTTC. This translates into CASSNGLAGGGAYEQYF. Full variable domain (remainder filled in from reference TRBV2 and TRBJ2-7): EPEVTQTPSHQVTQMGQEVILRCVPISNHLYFYWYRQILGQKVEFLVSFYNNEISEKSEIFDDQFSVERPDGSNFTLKIRSTKLEDSAMYFCASSNGLAGGGAYEQYFGPGTRLTVT.